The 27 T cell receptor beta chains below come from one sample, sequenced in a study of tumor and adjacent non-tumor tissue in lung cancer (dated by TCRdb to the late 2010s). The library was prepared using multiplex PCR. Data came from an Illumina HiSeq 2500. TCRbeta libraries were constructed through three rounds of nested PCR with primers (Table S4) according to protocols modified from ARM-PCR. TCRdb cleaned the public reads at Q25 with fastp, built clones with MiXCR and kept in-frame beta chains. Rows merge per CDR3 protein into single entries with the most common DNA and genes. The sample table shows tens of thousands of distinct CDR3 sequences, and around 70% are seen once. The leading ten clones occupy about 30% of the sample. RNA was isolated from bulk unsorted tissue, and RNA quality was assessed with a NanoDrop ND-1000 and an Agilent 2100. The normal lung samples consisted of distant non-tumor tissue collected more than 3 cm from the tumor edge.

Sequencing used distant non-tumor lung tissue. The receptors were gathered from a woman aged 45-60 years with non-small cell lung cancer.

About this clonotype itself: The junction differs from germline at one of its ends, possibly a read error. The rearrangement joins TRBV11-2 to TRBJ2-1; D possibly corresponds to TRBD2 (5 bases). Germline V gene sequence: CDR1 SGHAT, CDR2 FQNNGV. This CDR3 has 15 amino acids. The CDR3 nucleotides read TGTGCCAGCAGCCGGGCTAGCTGGAATTACAATGAGCAATTCTTC. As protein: CASSRASWNYNEQFF.

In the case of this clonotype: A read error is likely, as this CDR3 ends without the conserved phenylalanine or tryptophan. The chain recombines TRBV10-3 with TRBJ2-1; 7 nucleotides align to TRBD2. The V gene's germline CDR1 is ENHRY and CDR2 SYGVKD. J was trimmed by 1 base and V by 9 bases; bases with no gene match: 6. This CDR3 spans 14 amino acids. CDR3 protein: CAMAAGGSYNEQFL. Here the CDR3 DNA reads TGTGCCATGGCCGCCGGGGGGTCCTACAATGAGCAGTTCCTC.

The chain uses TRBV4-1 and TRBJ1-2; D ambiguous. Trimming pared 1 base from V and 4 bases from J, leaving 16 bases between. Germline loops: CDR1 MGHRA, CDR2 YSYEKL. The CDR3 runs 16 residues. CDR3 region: CASSQAMTGPVYGYTF. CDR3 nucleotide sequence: TGCGCCAGCAGCCAAGCTATGACCGGACCAGTCTATGGCTACACCTTC.

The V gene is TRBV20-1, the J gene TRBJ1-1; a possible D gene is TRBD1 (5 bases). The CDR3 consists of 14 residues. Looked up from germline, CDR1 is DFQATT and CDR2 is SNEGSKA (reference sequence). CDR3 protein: CIARDLGQNTEAFF. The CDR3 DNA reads TGCATAGCTAGAGATTTGGGGCAGAACACTGAAGCTTTCTTT.

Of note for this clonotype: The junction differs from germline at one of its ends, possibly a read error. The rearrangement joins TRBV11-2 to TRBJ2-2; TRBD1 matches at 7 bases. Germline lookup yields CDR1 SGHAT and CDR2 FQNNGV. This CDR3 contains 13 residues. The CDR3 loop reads CASSLQGIGKLFF. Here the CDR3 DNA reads TGTGCCAGCAGCCTACAGGGGATCGGGAAGCTGTTTTTT. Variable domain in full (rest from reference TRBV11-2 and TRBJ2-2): EAGVAQSPRYKIIEKRQSVAFWCNPISGHATLYWYQQILGQGPKLLIQFQNNGVVDDSQLPKDRFSAERLKGVDSTLKIQPAKLEDSAVYLCASSLQGIGKLFFGEGSRLTVL.

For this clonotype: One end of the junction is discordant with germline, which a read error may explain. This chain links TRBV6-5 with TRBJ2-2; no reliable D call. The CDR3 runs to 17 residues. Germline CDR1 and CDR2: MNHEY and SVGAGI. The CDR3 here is CASNYSRPQTSAGELFF. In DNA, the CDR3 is TGTGCCAGCAATTACTCTCGGCCGCAGACATCCGCCGGGGAGCTGTTTTTT.

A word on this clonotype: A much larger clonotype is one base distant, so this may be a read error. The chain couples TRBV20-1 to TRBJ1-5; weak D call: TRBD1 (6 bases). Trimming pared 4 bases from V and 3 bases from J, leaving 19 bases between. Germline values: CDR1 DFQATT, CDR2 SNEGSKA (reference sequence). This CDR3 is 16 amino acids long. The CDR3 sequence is CSANPTGTYINQPQHF. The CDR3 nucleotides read TGCAGTGCTAATCCCACAGGGACTTATATCAATCAGCCCCAGCATTTT.

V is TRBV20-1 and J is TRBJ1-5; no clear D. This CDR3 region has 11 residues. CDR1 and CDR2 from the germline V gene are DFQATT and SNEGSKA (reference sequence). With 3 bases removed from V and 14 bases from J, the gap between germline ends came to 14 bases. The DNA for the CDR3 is TGCAGTGCTAGGGTTCCGCCCTTGGAGCATTTT. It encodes CSARVPPLEHF.

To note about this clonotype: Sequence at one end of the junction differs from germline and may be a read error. The CDR3 loop is CASSLAGTVSYKQYF. The CDR3 coding sequence is TGTGCCAGCAGCTTAGCCGGGACTGTAAGCTACAAGCAGTACTTC. The chain joins TRBV11-1 to TRBJ2-7; D is possibly TRBD2 (6 bases). CDR3 length equals 15 residues. Germline V gives CDR1 SGHAT, CDR2 FQDESV (reference sequence).

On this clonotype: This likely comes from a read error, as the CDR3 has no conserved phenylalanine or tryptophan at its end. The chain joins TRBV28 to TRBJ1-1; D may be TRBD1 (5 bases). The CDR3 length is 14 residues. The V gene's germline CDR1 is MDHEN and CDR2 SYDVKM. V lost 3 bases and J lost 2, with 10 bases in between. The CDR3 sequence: CASSFRGCNTEAFL. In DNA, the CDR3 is TGTGCCAGCAGTTTCCGGGGGTGCAACACTGAAGCTTTCCTT.

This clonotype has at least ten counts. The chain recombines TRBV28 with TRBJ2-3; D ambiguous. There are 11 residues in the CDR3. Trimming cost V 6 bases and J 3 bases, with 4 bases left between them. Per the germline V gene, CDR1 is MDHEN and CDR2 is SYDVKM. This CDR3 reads CASSRTDTQYF. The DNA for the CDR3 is TGTGCCAGCAGCCGGACAGATACGCAGTATTTT.

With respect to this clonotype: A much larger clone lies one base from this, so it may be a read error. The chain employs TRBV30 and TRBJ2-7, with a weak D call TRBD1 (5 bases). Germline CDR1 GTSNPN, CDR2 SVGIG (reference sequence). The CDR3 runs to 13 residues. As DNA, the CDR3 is TGTGCCTGGACAACAGGTCATCTGGGCGAGCTGTACTTC. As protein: CAWTTGHLGELYF.

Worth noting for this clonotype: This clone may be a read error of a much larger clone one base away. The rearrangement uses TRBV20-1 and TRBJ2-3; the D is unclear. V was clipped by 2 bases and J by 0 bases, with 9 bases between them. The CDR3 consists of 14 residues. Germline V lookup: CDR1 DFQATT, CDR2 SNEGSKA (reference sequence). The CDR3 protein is CSARSNGSTDTQYF. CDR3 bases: TGCAGTGCTAGATCTAACGGGAGCACAGATACGCAGTATTTT.

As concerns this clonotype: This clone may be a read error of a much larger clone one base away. CDR3 in amino acids: CASSPTVNDRNQPQHF. In DNA, the CDR3 is TGTGCCAGCAGCCCGACAGTGAACGACCGCAATCAGCCCCAGCATTTT. V gene TRBV5-5 combines with J gene TRBJ1-5; maybe TRBD1 (5 bases). This CDR3 spans 16 amino acids. Germline loops: CDR1 SGHKS, CDR2 YYEKEE (reference sequence). Trimming pared 4 bases from V and 2 bases from J, leaving 16 bases between.

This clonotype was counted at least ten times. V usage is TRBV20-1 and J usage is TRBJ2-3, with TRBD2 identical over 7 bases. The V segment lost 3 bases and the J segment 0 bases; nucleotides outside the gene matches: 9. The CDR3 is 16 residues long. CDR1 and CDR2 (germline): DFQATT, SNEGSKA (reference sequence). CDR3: CSARLAGVTSTDTQYF. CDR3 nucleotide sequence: TGCAGTGCTAGGTTAGCGGGCGTGACTAGCACAGATACGCAGTATTTT.

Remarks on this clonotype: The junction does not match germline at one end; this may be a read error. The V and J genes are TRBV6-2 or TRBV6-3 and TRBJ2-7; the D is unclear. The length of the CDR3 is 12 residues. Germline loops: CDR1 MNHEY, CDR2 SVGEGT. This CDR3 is CASRLEPYVQYF. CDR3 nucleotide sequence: TGTGCCAGCAGGCTGGAGCCCTACGTGCAGTACTTC.

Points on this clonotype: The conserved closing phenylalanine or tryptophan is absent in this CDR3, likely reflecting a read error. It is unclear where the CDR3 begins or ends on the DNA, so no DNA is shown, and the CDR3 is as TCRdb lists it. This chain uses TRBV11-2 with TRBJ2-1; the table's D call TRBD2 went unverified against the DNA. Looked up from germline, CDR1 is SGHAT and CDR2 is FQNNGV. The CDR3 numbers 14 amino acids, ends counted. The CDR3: CASSFIGKGGEQFS.

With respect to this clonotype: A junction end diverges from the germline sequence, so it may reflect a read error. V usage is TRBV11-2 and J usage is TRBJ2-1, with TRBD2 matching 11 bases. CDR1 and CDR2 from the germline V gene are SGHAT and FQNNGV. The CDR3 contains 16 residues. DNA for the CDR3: TGTGCCAGCAGCGCGGGACTAGCGGAAGGATACAGTGAGCAGTTCTTT. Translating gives CASSAGLAEGYSEQFF.

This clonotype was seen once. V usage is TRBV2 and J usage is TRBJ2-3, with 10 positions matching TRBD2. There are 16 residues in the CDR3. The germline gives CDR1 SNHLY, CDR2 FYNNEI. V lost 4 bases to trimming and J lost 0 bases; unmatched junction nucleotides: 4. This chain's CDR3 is CASSGGLAISTDTQYF. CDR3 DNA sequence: TGTGCCAGCAGTGGGGGACTAGCGATAAGCACAGATACGCAGTATTTT.

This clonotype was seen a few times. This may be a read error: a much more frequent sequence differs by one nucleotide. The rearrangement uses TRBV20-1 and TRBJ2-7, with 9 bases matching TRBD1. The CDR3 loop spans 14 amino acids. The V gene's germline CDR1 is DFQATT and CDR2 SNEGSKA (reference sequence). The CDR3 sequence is CNARDTGGRNEQYF. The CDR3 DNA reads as TGCAATGCTAGGGATACAGGGGGCCGTAACGAGCAGTACTTC.

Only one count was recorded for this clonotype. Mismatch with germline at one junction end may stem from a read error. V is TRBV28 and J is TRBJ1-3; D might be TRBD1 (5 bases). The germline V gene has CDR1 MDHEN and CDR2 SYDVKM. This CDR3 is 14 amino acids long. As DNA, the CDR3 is TGTGCCAGCGGCCTTTTAGGGACTGGAAACATCATATATTTT. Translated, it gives CASGLLGTGNIIYF.

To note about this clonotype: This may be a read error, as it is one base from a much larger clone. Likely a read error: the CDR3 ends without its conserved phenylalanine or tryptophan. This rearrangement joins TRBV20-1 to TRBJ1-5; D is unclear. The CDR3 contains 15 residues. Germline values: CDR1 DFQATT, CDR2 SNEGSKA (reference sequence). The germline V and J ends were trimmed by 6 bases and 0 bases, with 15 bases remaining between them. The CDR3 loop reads CSANEAGNSNQPQHL. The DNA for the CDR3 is TGCAGTGCAAATGAGGCCGGGAATAGCAATCAGCCCCAGCATCTT.

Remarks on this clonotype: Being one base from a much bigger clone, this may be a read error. CDR3 in amino acids: CASSLVLGNEQFF. The CDR3 DNA sequence: TGCGCCAGCAGCTTGGTGTTGGGTAATGAGCAGTTCTTC. The chain has TRBV5-1 and TRBJ2-1; no reliable D call. CDR3 length: 13 amino acids. V dropped 0 bases and J dropped 7 bases, with 8 bases sitting between them. Germline CDR1 SGHRS, CDR2 YFSETQ.

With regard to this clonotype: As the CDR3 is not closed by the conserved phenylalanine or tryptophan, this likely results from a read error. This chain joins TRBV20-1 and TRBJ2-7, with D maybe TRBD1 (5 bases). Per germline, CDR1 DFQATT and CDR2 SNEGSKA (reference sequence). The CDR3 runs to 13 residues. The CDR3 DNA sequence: TGCAGAGCCCAATTGGGGCTCTCCTACGAGCAGTACTTA. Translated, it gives CRAQLGLSYEQYL.

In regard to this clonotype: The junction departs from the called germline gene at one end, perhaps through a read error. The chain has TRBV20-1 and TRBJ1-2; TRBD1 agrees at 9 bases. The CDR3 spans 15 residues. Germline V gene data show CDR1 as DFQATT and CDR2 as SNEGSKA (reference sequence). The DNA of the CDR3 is TGCTGTGCTCTCGTGACAGGGGGGTTTAACTATGGTTACACCTTC. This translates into CCALVTGGFNYGYTF.

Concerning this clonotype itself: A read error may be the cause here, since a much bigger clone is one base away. CDR3 residues: CASERGSSYNDQFF. The CDR3 coding sequence is TGTGCCAGCGAGAGAGGGAGCTCCTACAATGATCAGTTCTTC. The chain couples TRBV6-6 to TRBJ2-1; D is possibly TRBD2 (5 bases). The CDR3 spans 14 residues. CDR1 MNHNY and CDR2 SVGAGI come from the germline V gene (reference sequence).

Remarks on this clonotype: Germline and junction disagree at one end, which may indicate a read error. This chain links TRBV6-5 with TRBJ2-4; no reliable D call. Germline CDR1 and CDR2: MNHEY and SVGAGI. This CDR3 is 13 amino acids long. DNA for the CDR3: TGTGCCAGCAGGGGTAGGACCAAAGACATTCAGTACTTC. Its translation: CASRGRTKDIQYF.